Each of the 29 T cell receptor beta chains below was sequenced from the same sample in a study of blood T cell repertoires in COVID-19. Data came from immunoSEQ multiplex PCR; TCRdb stores just in-frame clones and leaves some out. The sample includes 400,000 or so clones, 80% to 95% of them seen just once. The sequenced sample consisted of PBMCs or T cells enriched from blood (not recorded which). All receptors derive from a man aged 18 to 35 who had recovered from COVID-19.

The chain is built from TRBV28 and TRBJ2-1, with 10 bases matching TRBD2. V was pared by 4 bases and J by 7 bases, with 10 bases of the junction left unmatched. The germline gives CDR1 MDHEN, CDR2 SYDVKM. The CDR3 consists of 16 residues. In DNA form, the CDR3 reads TGTGCCAGCAGTTCCCCCGCAGCGGGAGGGGGAAATGAGCAGTTCTTC. Its translation is CASSSPAAGGGNEQFF.

CDR3 bases: TGCGCCAGCAGTGATTGGCAGACTGAAGCTTTCTTT. This codes for CASSDWQTEAFF. V gene TRBV10-1 combines with J gene TRBJ1-1; no reliable D call. Trimming shortened V by 3 bases and J by 5 bases, and 7 bases separated the two germline ends. Germline values: CDR1 WNHNN, CDR2 SYGVQD (reference sequence). The CDR3 spans 12 residues.

The chain uses TRBV12-2 and TRBJ2-1; TRBD2, the D gene given by the table, was not confirmed from the DNA. TRBV12-2 is given as a pseudogene. The CDR3 loop spans 16 amino acids. The CDR3 here is CASRLMETSGSHEQFF. CDR3 coding DNA: TGTGCAAGTCGCTTAATGGAGACTAGCGGGAGTCATGAGCAGTTCTTC.

CDR3 nucleotides: TGTGCCAGCAGTGAAAGTCAGGCCTATGGCTACACCTTC. Translation: CASSESQAYGYTF. This sequence joins TRBV2 and TRBJ1-2; D call uncertain. CDR3 length equals 13 residues. V gave up 2 bases and J gave up 4 bases, with 8 bases separating them. Germline-derived CDR1 and CDR2 are SNHLY and FYNNEI.

The chain uses TRBV4-1 and TRBJ2-5, with 11 nucleotides matching TRBD2. Germline CDR1 and CDR2: MGHRA and YSYEKL. This CDR3 is built from 15 residues. Unmatched junction bases numbered 6, after V lost 4 bases and J lost 5 bases. Here the CDR3 reads CASSPTSGGPETQYF. In DNA, the CDR3 is TGCGCCAGCAGCCCCACTAGCGGGGGCCCGGAGACCCAGTACTTC.

The chain carries TRBV9 and TRBJ1-6; 10 bases match TRBD1. The ends lost 4 bases at V and 7 bases at J; junction bases unmatched: 5. The length of the CDR3 is 15 residues. The V gene's germline CDR1 is SGDLS and CDR2 YYNGEE. The CDR3 reads CASSKRDRGNSPLHF. CDR3 sequence (DNA): TGTGCCAGCAGCAAACGGGACAGGGGAAATTCACCCCTCCACTTT. Full variable domain (remainder filled in from reference TRBV9 and TRBJ1-6): DSGVTQTPKHLITATGQRVTLRCSPRSGDLSVYWYQQSLDQGLQFLIQYYNGEERAKGNILERFSAQQFPDLHSELNLSSLELGDSALYFCASSKRDRGNSPLHFGNGTRLTVT.

This clone occurred many times. Other nucleotide sequences in the sample specify the same CDR3. The V call is TRBV2, the J call TRBJ2-2; TRBD2 agrees at 12 bases. V was pared by 2 bases and J by 6 bases, with 1 base of the junction left unmatched. The CDR3 is 15 amino acids. Germline CDR1 is SNHLY and CDR2 is FYNNEI. CDR3: CASSELAGGPGELFF. As DNA, the CDR3 is TGTGCCAGCAGTGAACTAGCGGGAGGGCCCGGGGAGCTGTTTTTT.

This clone was counted between two and nine times. The CDR3 is CASSPDSHSPLHF. As DNA, the CDR3 is TGCGCCAGCAGCCCGGACAGCCATTCACCCCTCCACTTT. The gene calls are TRBV5-1 and TRBJ1-6, with a weak D call TRBD1 (6 bases). Germline V gene data show CDR1 as SGHRS and CDR2 as YFSETQ. V was clipped by 4 bases and J by 8 bases, with 10 bases between them. The CDR3 is 13 amino acids.

The rearrangement joins TRBV18 to TRBJ2-2; possible D gene TRBD2, 6 bases. This CDR3 is built from 13 residues. CDR1 KGHSH and CDR2 LQKENI come from the germline V gene. V was clipped by 2 bases and J by 7 bases, with 8 bases between them. The CDR3, as DNA: TGTGCCAGCTCACCAGCGGGGTTCGGGGAGCTGTTTTTT. Translation: CASSPAGFGELFF.

Only one count was recorded for this clone. The J gene is TRBJ1-5, the V gene TRBV7-9; no firm D call. The CDR3 contains 13 residues. Germline V gives CDR1 SEHNR, CDR2 FQNEAQ (reference sequence). Trimming left V 5 bases short and J 9 bases short, with 14 bases between. The CDR3 coding sequence is TGTGCCAGCAGCCATCGGGAGGCACCGCCCCAGCATTTT. Encoded protein: CASSHREAPPQHF.

The J gene is TRBJ2-3, the V gene TRBV6-5; no reliable D call. V was cut by 6 bases and J by 6 bases, with 16 bases left in between. Germline CDR1 MNHEY, CDR2 SVGAGI. The CDR3 length is 14 residues. CDR3 region: CASRQRDAVDTQYF. Written as DNA, the CDR3 is TGTGCCAGCAGACAACGCGACGCGGTGGATACGCAGTATTTT.

The chain carries TRBV7-7 and TRBJ2-2; 7 nucleotides agree with TRBD2. The CDR3 runs 15 residues. J gave up 6 bases and V 0 bases, and 4 bases lay outside the gene matches. The germline gives CDR1 SSHAT, CDR2 FNYEAQ (reference sequence). CDR3 sequence reads: CASSLAFAGAGELFF. Here the CDR3 DNA reads TGTGCCAGCAGCTTAGCTTTCGCGGGAGCCGGGGAGCTGTTTTTT.

This chain connects TRBV6-5 to TRBJ1-5; 10 bases align to TRBD1. This CDR3 spans 15 amino acids. Germline V lookup: CDR1 MNHEY, CDR2 SVGAGI. Trimming took 6 bases from V and 3 from J; bases not matched to a gene: 5. CDR3 region: CASSSGQGFNQPQHF. Written as DNA, the CDR3 is TGTGCCAGCAGCTCGGGACAGGGGTTCAATCAGCCCCAGCATTTT.

CDR3 residues: CASSPRTGGVSYEQYF. The CDR3, as DNA: TGTGCCAGCAGCCCTCGGACAGGGGGCGTTTCCTACGAGCAGTACTTC. The chain couples TRBV7-8 to TRBJ2-7, with 11 bases lining up with TRBD1. Germline CDR1 is SGHVS and CDR2 is FQNEAQ. The V gene end was trimmed by 5 bases and the J gene end by 1 base; junction bases not matched to a gene: 7. The CDR3 is made up of 16 amino acids.

This clone was counted only a few times. The chain carries TRBV12-5 and TRBJ1-5; D is ambiguous. The germline V gene encodes CDR1 LGHNT and CDR2 FRNRAP. Trimming cost V 0 bases and J 8 bases, with 20 bases left between them. The CDR3 loop spans 17 amino acids. CDR3 DNA: TGTGCTAGTGGTTTGGTAATCGGTACGCCCTTGAGGGAGCCCCAGCATTTT. The encoded protein is CASGLVIGTPLREPQHF.

The gene calls are TRBV5-1 and TRBJ1-2, with D maybe TRBD1 (5 bases). V was shortened by 4 bases and J by 5 bases, with 12 bases between the two germline ends. Per the germline V gene, CDR1 is SGHRS and CDR2 is YFSETQ. This CDR3 has 13 residues. The CDR3 sequence: CASSLDSLYGYTF. Written as DNA, the CDR3 is TGCGCCAGCAGCCTAGACAGCTTATATGGCTACACCTTC.

The rearrangement joins TRBV19 to TRBJ2-1; TRBD2 matches 13 bases. CDR3 size: 17 residues. Per the germline V gene, CDR1 is LNHDA and CDR2 is SQIVND (reference sequence). With 4 bases clipped from V and 4 bases from J, the junction kept 7 bases outside the gene matches. The CDR3 sequence is CASSTSGLAGLYNEQFF. In DNA, the CDR3 is TGTGCCAGTAGTACCTCGGGACTAGCGGGGCTTTACAATGAGCAGTTCTTC. Complete variable domain (other parts from reference TRBV19 and TRBJ2-1): DGGITQSPKYLFRKEGQNVTLSCEQNLNHDAMYWYRQDPGQGLRLIYYSQIVNDFQKGDIAEGYSVSREKKESFPLTVTSAQKNPTAFYLCASSTSGLAGLYNEQFFGPGTRLTVL.

V usage is TRBV9 and J usage is TRBJ1-4; no clear D. Germline CDR1 is SGDLS and CDR2 is YYNGEE. Trimming stripped 4 bases from V and 2 bases from J, with 15 bases between. This CDR3 is built from 16 residues. The CDR3 coding sequence is TGTGCCAGCAGCCCCCGATCGGGTCCCACTAATGAAAAACTGTTTTTT. Translated, it gives CASSPRSGPTNEKLFF.

This clone was seen a few times. This rearrangement joins TRBV9 to TRBJ2-2, with TRBD2 identical over 10 bases. Losses at the gene ends were 1 base for V and 3 bases for J; bases not matched to a gene: 0. The CDR3 runs 15 residues. Germline CDR1 is SGDLS and CDR2 is YYNGEE. The CDR3 reads CASSVSGGDTGELFF. CDR3 nucleotide sequence: TGTGCCAGCAGCGTAAGCGGGGGGGACACCGGGGAGCTGTTTTTT.

V usage is TRBV7-3 and J usage is TRBJ1-1; D perhaps matches TRBD1 (6 bases). Germline CDR1 is SGHTA and CDR2 is FQGTGA. Between the trimmed V and J ends, which lost 5 bases and 1 base, there was a span of 11 bases. The CDR3 loop spans 14 amino acids. The CDR3 loop reads CASSPGHSNTEAFF. The CDR3 DNA reads as TGTGCCAGCAGCCCGGGACACTCGAACACTGAAGCTTTCTTT.

This chain uses TRBV2 with TRBJ2-1, with 11 bases lining up with TRBD2. After removal of 4 bases from V and 3 bases from J, the junction contained 14 bases not matched to a gene. The germline CDR1 and CDR2 sequences are SNHLY and FYNNEI. This CDR3 has 19 residues. CDR3 bases: TGTGCCAGCAGTGCCCCTAGCGGGAGGTCCCCCTTGAACTACAATGAGCAGTTCTTC. It is translated as CASSAPSGRSPLNYNEQFF.

This clone is a singleton in its sample. V is TRBV27 and J is TRBJ1-1; D call uncertain. Trimming took off 9 bases at V and 5 bases at J, with 19 bases between the two ends. The CDR3 runs to 14 residues. Germline V gene data show CDR1 as MNHEY and CDR2 as SMNVEV (reference sequence). The CDR3 protein is CARVTEGCKTEAFF. The DNA of the CDR3 is TGTGCCAGAGTTACGGAGGGATGTAAGACTGAAGCTTTCTTT.

V and J are TRBV30 and TRBJ1-1, with 9 bases that match TRBD1. The germline V gene has CDR1 GTSNPN and CDR2 SVGIG (reference sequence). The CDR3 sequence is 13 residues long. Trimming took 6 bases from V and 4 from J; bases not matched to a gene: 6. The CDR3 sequence: CACNRGPGTEAFF. The CDR3 DNA reads TGTGCCTGCAACAGGGGGCCGGGCACTGAAGCTTTCTTT.

The chain uses TRBV30 and TRBJ2-5; 13 bases line up with TRBD2. Germline lookup yields CDR1 GTSNPN and CDR2 SVGIG (reference sequence). The CDR3 has 15 residues. V lost 4 bases, J lost 5 bases, and 7 bases stayed unmatched. This CDR3 reads CAWTLAGGPGETQYF. CDR3 nucleotide sequence: TGTGCCTGGACACTAGCGGGAGGGCCCGGGGAGACCCAGTACTTC.

The genes are TRBV5-4 and TRBJ2-7, with D perhaps TRBD2 (5 bases). Trimming took off 4 bases at V and 1 base at J, with 15 bases between the two ends. CDR3 length: 15 amino acids. Germline values: CDR1 SGHNT, CDR2 YYREEE (reference sequence). In DNA form, the CDR3 reads TGTGCCAGCAGCCCCGGCAGGACTGATTCCTACGAGCAGTACTTC. This translates into CASSPGRTDSYEQYF.

This clone has just one count. V gene TRBV3-1 (or the pseudogene TRBV3-2) combines with J gene TRBJ1-2; possible D gene TRBD1, 6 bases. The V gene lost 8 bases and the J gene lost 4 bases, with 11 bases spanning the gap. This CDR3 has 12 amino acids. The germline V gene has CDR1 LGHDT and CDR2 YNNKEL (reference sequence). CDR3 loop: CASGRGSYGYTF. For the CDR3, the DNA is TGTGCCAGCGGCAGGGGCAGCTATGGCTACACCTTC.

J is TRBJ2-1 and V is TRBV30; 8 positions agree with TRBD2. The CDR3 consists of 14 residues. Germline V gene data show CDR1 as GTSNPN and CDR2 as SVGIG (reference sequence). Trimming took 4 bases from V and 9 from J; bases not matched to a gene: 11. The CDR3 sequence is CAWKGLAILSEQFF. The CDR3 nucleotides are TGTGCCTGGAAAGGACTAGCAATTTTGAGTGAGCAGTTCTTC.

This rearrangement joins TRBV19 to TRBJ1-4; D perhaps matches TRBD1 (6 bases). CDR3 length: 15 residues. Trimming cost V 7 bases and J 2 bases, with 14 bases left between them. The germline V gene has CDR1 LNHDA and CDR2 SQIVND (reference sequence). This chain's CDR3 is CASKKQGNTNEKLFF. As DNA, the CDR3 is TGTGCCAGTAAAAAACAGGGAAATACTAATGAAAAACTGTTTTTT.

J is TRBJ1-3 and V is TRBV6-5; D unclear. Germline CDR1 reads MNHEY; CDR2 reads SVGAGI. Trimming shortened V by 7 bases and J by 0 bases, and 4 bases separated the two germline ends. There are 12 residues in the CDR3. CDR3 nucleotide sequence: TGTGCCAGCACCAGCTCTGGAAACACCATATATTTT. Encoded protein: CASTSSGNTIYF.